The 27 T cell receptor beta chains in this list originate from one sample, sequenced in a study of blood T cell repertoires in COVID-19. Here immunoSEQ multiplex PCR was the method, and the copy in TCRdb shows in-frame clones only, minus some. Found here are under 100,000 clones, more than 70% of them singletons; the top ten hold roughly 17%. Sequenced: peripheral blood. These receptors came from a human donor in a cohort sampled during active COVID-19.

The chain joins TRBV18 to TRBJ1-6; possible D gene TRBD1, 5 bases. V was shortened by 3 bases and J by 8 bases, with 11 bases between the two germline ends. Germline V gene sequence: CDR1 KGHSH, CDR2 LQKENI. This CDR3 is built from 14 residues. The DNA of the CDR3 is TGTGCCAGCTCACCTGGCCTGGGGCATTCACCCCTCCACTTT. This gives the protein CASSPGLGHSPLHF.

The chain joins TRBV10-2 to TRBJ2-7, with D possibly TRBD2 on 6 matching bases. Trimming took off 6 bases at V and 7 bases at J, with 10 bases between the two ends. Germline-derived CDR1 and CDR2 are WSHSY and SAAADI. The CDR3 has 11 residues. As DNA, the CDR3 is TGCGCCAGCAGCAGGGCGGGGGAGCAGTACTTC. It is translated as CASSRAGEQYF.

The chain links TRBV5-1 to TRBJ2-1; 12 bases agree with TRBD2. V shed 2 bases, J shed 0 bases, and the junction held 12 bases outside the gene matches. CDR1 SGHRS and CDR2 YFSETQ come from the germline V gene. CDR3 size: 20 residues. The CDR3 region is CASSLLPGLAGTPSYNEQFF. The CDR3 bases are TGCGCCAGCAGCTTACTACCCGGACTAGCGGGGACGCCCTCCTACAATGAGCAGTTCTTC.

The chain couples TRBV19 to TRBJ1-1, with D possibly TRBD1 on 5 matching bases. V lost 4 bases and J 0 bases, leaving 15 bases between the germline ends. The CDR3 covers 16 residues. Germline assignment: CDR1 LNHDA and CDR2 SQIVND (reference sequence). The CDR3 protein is CASSKIPQGLNTEAFF. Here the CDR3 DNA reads TGTGCCAGTAGTAAAATCCCGCAGGGCCTGAACACTGAAGCTTTCTTT.

CDR3 DNA sequence: TGTGCCAGCACCCCAGTCCCCAATCAGCCCCAGCATTTT. This translates into CASTPVPNQPQHF. This chain joins TRBV12-3 or TRBV12-4 and TRBJ1-5; unclear D gene. This CDR3 region has 13 residues. Trimming removed 7 bases from V and 3 bases from J, with 10 bases in between.

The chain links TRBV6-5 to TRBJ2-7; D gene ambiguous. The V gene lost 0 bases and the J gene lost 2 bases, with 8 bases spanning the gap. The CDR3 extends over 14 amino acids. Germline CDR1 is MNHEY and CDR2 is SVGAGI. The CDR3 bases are TGTGCCAGCAGTTACTCTATCCGAGCCTACGAGCAGTACTTC. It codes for CASSYSIRAYEQYF.

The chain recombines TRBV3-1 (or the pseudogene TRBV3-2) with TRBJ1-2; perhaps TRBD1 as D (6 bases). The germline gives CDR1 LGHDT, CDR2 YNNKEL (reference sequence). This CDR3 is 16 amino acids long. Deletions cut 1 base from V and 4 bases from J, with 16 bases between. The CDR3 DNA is TGTGCCAGCAGCCAAGCTTGGGCGACAGGTACCTATGGCTACACCTTC. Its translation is CASSQAWATGTYGYTF.

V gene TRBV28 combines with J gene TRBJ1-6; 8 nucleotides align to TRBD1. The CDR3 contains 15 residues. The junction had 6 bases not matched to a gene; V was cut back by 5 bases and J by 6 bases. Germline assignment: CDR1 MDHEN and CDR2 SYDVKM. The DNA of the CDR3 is TGTGCCAGCAGTGGGACAGGAGAGAGTAATTCACCCCTCCACTTT. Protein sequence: CASSGTGESNSPLHF.

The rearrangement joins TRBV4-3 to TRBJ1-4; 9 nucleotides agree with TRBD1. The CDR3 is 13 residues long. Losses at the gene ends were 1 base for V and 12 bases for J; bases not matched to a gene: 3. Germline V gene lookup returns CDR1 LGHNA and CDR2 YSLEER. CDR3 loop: CASSQVQGAELFF. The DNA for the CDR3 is TGCGCCAGCAGCCAAGTACAGGGGGCGGAACTGTTTTTT.

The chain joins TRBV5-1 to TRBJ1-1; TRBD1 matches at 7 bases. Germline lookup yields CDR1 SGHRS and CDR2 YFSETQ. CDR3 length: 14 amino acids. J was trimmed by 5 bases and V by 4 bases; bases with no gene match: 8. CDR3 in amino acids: CASSDRQGWTEAFF. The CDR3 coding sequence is TGCGCCAGCAGCGACCGACAGGGCTGGACTGAAGCTTTCTTT.

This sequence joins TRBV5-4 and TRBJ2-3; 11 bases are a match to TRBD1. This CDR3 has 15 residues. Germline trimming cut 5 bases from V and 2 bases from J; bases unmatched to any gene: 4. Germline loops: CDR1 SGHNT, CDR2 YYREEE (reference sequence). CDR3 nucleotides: TGTGCCAGCAGAAGGGACAGGGGGATCACAGATACGCAGTATTTT. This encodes CASRRDRGITDTQYF.

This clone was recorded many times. This CDR3 reads CASSTTGVEGGNTIYF. The CDR3 nucleotides read TGTGCCAGCAGCACTACAGGGGTTGAGGGTGGAAACACCATATATTTT. This chain links TRBV7-6 with TRBJ1-3, with 7 nucleotides matching TRBD1. The J segment lost 3 bases and the V segment lost 5 bases, leaving 10 bases of the junction unmatched. Germline values: CDR1 SGHVS, CDR2 FNYEAQ. This CDR3 spans 16 amino acids.

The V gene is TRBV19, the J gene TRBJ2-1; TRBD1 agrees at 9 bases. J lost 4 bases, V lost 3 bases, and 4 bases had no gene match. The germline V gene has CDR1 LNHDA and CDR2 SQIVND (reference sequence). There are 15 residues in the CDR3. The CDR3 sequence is CASSIHGQGYNEQFF. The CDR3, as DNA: TGTGCCAGTAGTATCCACGGACAGGGGTACAATGAGCAGTTCTTC.

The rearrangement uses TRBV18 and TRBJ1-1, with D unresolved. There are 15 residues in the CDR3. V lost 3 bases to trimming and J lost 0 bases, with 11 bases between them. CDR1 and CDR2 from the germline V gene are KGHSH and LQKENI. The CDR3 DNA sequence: TGTGCCAGCTCACCCCGTTCGTCTATGAACACTGAAGCTTTCTTT. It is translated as CASSPRSSMNTEAFF.

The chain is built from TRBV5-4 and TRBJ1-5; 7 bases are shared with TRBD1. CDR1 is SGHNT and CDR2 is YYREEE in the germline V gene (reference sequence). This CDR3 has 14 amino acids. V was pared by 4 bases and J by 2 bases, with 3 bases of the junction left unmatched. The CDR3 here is CASSPGTGNQPQHF. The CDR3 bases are TGTGCCAGCAGCCCCGGGACAGGCAATCAGCCCCAGCATTTT.

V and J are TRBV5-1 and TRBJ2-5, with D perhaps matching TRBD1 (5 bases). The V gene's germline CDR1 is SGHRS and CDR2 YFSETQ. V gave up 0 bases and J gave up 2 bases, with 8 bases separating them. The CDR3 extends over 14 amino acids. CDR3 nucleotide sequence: TGCGCCAGCAGCTTGGCTAGACAGCAAGAGACCCAGTACTTC. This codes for CASSLARQQETQYF.

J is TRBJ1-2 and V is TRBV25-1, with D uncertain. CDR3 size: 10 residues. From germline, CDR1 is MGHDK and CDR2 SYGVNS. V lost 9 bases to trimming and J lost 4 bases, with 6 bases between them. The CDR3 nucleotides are TGTGCCAGAAAGAGCTATGGCTACACCTTC. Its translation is CARKSYGYTF.

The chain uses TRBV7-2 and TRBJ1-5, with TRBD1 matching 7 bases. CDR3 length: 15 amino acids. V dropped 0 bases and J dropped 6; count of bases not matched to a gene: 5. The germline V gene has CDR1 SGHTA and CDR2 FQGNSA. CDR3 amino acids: CASSLALAGGQPQHF. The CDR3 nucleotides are TGTGCCAGCAGCTTAGCGTTGGCAGGGGGTCAGCCCCAGCATTTT.

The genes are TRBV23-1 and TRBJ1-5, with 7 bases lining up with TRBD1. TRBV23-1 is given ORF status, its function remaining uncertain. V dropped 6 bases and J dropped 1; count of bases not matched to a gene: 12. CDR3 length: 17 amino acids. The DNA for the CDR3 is TGCGCCAGCAGCAACCTACAGGGGCCTATAAGCAATCAGCCCCAGCATTTT. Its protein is CASSNLQGPISNQPQHF.

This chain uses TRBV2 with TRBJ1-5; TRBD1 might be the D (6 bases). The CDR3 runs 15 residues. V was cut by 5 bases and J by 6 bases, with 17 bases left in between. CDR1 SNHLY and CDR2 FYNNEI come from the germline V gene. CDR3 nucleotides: TGTGCCAGCAGTCGTGAACAGGGTAGGGGTCAGCCCCAGCATTTT. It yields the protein CASSREQGRGQPQHF. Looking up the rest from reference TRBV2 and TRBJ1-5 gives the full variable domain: EPEVTQTPSHQVTQMGQEVILRCVPISNHLYFYWYRQILGQKVEFLVSFYNNEISEKSEIFDDQFSVERPDGSNFTLKIRSTKLEDSAMYFCASSREQGRGQPQHFGDGTRLSIL.

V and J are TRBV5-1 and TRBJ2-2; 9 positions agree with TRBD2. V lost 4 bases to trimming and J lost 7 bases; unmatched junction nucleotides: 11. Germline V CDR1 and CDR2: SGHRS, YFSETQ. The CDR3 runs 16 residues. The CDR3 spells CASSPGAGGLVGELFF. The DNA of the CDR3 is TGCGCCAGCAGCCCGGGGGCGGGGGGGCTCGTCGGGGAGCTGTTTTTT.

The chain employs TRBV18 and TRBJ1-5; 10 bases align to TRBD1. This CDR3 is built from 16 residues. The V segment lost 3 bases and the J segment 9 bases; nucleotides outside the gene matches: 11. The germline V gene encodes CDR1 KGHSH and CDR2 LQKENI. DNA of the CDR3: TGTGCCAGCTCACCGCAGCGGGACAGGGGTATCTTGCCCCAGCATTTT. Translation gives CASSPQRDRGILPQHF. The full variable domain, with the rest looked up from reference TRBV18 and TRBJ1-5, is NAGVMQNPRHLVRRRGQEARLRCSPMKGHSHVYWYRQLPEEGLKFMVYLQKENIIDESGMPKERFSAEFPKEGPSILRIQQVVRGDSAAYFCASSPQRDRGILPQHFGDGTRLSIL.

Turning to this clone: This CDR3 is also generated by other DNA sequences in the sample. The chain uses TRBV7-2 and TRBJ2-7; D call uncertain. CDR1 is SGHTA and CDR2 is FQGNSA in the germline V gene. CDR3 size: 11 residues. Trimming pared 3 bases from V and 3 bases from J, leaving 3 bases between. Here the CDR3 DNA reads TGTGCCAGCAGCTTTAACTACGAGCAGTACTTC. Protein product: CASSFNYEQYF.

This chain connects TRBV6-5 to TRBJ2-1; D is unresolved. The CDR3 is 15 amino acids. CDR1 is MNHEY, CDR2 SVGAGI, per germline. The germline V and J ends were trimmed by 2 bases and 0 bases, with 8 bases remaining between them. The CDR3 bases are TGTGCCAGCAGTTACGCCGGTTTCTCCTACAATGAGCAGTTCTTC. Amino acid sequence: CASSYAGFSYNEQFF.

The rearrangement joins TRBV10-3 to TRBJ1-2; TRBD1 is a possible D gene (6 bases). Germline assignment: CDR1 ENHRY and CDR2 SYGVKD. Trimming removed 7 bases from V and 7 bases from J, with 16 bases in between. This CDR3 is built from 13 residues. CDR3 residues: CAITINAGVGYTF. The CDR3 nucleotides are TGTGCCATCACCATAAACGCAGGGGTTGGCTACACCTTC.

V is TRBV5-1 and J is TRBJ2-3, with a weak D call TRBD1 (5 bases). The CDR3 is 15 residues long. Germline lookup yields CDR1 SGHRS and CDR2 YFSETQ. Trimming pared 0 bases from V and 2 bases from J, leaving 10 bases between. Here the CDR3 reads CASSLVTGATDTQYF. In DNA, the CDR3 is TGCGCCAGCAGCTTGGTAACTGGGGCCACAGATACGCAGTATTTT.

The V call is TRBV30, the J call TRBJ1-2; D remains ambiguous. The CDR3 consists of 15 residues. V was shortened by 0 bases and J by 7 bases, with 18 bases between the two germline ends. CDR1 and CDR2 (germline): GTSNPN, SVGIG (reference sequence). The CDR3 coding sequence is TGTGCCTGGAGTGTAGGAGGGAATAGGGTCTTTGGCTACACCTTC. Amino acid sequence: CAWSVGGNRVFGYTF.